This TCR beta chain was found in a study of vaccination and CD4 T cells after COVID-19. Study at large: Post-COVID samples had a sampling time that fell a median roughly 92 days after diagnosis (range 35 to 161). Researchers treated control cultures with a CEFX pool, an HIV-1 Nef pool, or no peptide.

The V end was cut by 3 bases, the J end by 0 bases, with 11 bases between. The germline gives CDR1 DFQATT, CDR2 SNEGSKA (reference sequence). The CDR3 covers 15 residues. Treatment given: approximately 9-day PBMC culture with coronavirus spike peptide pools or control peptides (ViraFEST assay). Samples of CD4+ T cells were obtained from the unexposed donor before the COVID-19 pandemic (2011-2018). The ViraFEST method relied on peptide pools to expand antigen-specific T cells, followed by TCR sequencing. Unexposed-donor CD4+ T cells were probed with SARS-CoV-2 S/N and four cold-coronavirus spikes, cells permitting. In the case of this clonotype: Its antigen is unknown.

The Oncomine TCR Beta short-read assay was what sequenced the DNA obtained from cultured CD4+ T cells. After culture, CD4+ T cells served as the source for genomic DNA extraction. In TCRdb, the PCR reads were re-called with MiXCR into one record per CDR3 protein. The table records under 7,000 distinct CDR3 sequences, 33% of them present only once. Material for sequencing was CD4+ T cells from blood, cultured in vitro. The gene calls are TRBV20-1 and TRBJ2-2, with D perhaps matching TRBD1 or TRBD2 (5 bases each). This clonotype originated in a human donor in good health. The CDR3 is CSARRGRTNTGELFF. The CDR3 coding sequence is TGCAGTGCTAGGAGGGGACGAACGAACACCGGGGAGCTGTTTTTT.